This TCR beta chain was observed in a study of technical replicates of blood from a handful of donors. Germline V lookup: CDR1 SGHRS, CDR2 YFSETQ. V lost 2 bases and J lost 5; bases outside the gene matches: 6. The CDR3 has 16 amino acids. TCRdb's copy holds only in-frame clones and misses some; the assay was immunoSEQ multiplex PCR. This table has about 74,000 clones, roughly 94% appearing once. This TCR was sampled from a human donor in good health. The sequencing input was T cells isolated from PBMCs. The rearrangement joins TRBV5-1 to TRBJ2-1; 11 bases agree with TRBD2. The CDR3 sequence: CASSLPIAGGNNEQFF. In DNA, the CDR3 is TGCGCCAGCAGCTTACCAATAGCGGGGGGGAACAATGAGCAGTTCTTC.